The rows below give T cell receptor beta chains drawn from one sample of a study of PD-1 blockade in classical Hodgkin lymphoma. The table came from immunoSEQ multiplex PCR; TCRdb's copy has only in-frame clones and leaves some out. The sample lists approximately 58,000 clones, less than 95% seen once, with about 10% in the top ten. Here the sequenced sample was peripheral blood mononuclear cells (PBMCs), taken before the second cycle of nivolumab. All receptors come from a human donor with classical Hodgkin lymphoma. Each CDR3 is given with its conserved first and last residue. The order of the fields is D gene, J gene, V gene, clone size, CDR3 length, CDR3 protein, CDR3 DNA. A D gene is named only where the DNA matches it firmly. Clone size is stated in some rows and not others, as once, few, many or a class when expanded.

d_gene: -; j_gene: TRBJ2-5; v_gene: TRBV2; abundance: -; len: 15; CDR3aa: CASRTQGPGQETQYF; CDR3nt: TGTGCCAGCAGAACCCAGGGTCCCGGGCAAGAGACCCAGTACTTC
d_gene: TRBD1; j_gene: TRBJ2-7; v_gene: TRBV10-3; abundance: -; len: 15; CDR3aa: CAISEPGQGLYEQYF; CDR3nt: TGTGCCATCAGTGAGCCGGGACAGGGTCTATACGAGCAGTACTTC
d_gene: -; j_gene: TRBJ2-7; v_gene: TRBV7-6; abundance: -; len: 12; CDR3aa: CASSSSGYEQYF; CDR3nt: TGTGCCAGCAGCTCCTCCGGTTACGAGCAGTACTTC
d_gene: -; j_gene: TRBJ2-7; v_gene: TRBV23-1; abundance: -; len: 10; CDR3aa: CASRPYEQYF; CDR3nt: TGCGCCAGCCGACCCTACGAGCAGTACTTC
d_gene: TRBD1; j_gene: TRBJ2-1; v_gene: TRBV2; abundance: -; len: 12; CDR3aa: CASGTGINEQFF; CDR3nt: TGTGCCTCAGGGACAGGCATCAATGAGCAGTTCTTC
d_gene: TRBD2; j_gene: TRBJ2-3; v_gene: TRBV2; abundance: -; len: 16; CDR3aa: CASSEVAGLSTDTQYF; CDR3nt: TGTGCCAGCAGTGAGGTAGCGGGACTTAGCACAGATACGCAGTATTTT
d_gene: TRBD2; j_gene: TRBJ2-5; v_gene: TRBV6-5; abundance: once; len: 15; CDR3aa: CASSLGAGGATTQYF; CDR3nt: TGTGCCAGCAGTTTAGGTGCGGGGGGGGCGACGACCCAGTACTTC
d_gene: -; j_gene: TRBJ1-5; v_gene: TRBV5-1; abundance: once; len: 14; CDR3aa: CASSPGIVGQPQHF; CDR3nt: TGCGCCAGCAGCCCTGGGATCGTCGGTCAGCCCCAGCATTTT
d_gene: -; j_gene: TRBJ1-5; v_gene: TRBV5-8; abundance: -; len: 15; CDR3aa: CASSLRGFSNQPQHF; CDR3nt: TGTGCCAGCAGCTTACGGGGGTTTAGCAATCAGCCCCAGCATTTT
d_gene: TRBD2; j_gene: TRBJ2-3; v_gene: TRBV27; abundance: -; len: 16; CDR3aa: CASSFWGRARTDTQYF; CDR3nt: TGTGCCAGCAGTTTTTGGGGGAGGGCCCGCACAGATACGCAGTATTTT
d_gene: -; j_gene: TRBJ2-5; v_gene: TRBV9; abundance: -; len: 16; CDR3aa: CASSVGLAGAPLAQYF; CDR3nt: TGTGCCAGCAGCGTAGGCTTGGCGGGGGCCCCCCTGGCCCAGTACTTC
d_gene: -; j_gene: TRBJ1-2; v_gene: TRBV6-5; abundance: -; len: 15; CDR3aa: CASSYSIAGEGGYTF; CDR3nt: TGTGCCAGCAGTTACTCGATAGCCGGGGAGGGTGGCTACACCTTC
d_gene: -; j_gene: TRBJ1-1; v_gene: TRBV6-1; abundance: -; len: 14; CDR3aa: CAVLSAGWNTEAFF; CDR3nt: TGTGCCGTTCTATCAGCAGGTTGGAACACTGAAGCTTTCTTT
d_gene: -; j_gene: TRBJ2-3; v_gene: TRBV25-1; abundance: -; len: 16; CDR3aa: CASSVDSERSTDTQYF; CDR3nt: TGTGCCAGCAGCGTCGACAGTGAACGAAGCACAGATACGCAGTATTTT
d_gene: -; j_gene: TRBJ2-7; v_gene: TRBV30; abundance: -; len: 12; CDR3aa: CAWGQGSYEQYF; CDR3nt: TGTGCCTGGGGCCAGGGATCCTACGAGCAGTACTTC
d_gene: TRBD1; j_gene: TRBJ1-4; v_gene: TRBV2; abundance: once; len: 16; CDR3aa: CASRTNRGGSNEKLFF; CDR3nt: TGTGCCAGCAGGACAAACAGGGGTGGTAGTAATGAAAAACTGTTTTTT
d_gene: -; j_gene: TRBJ1-3; v_gene: TRBV5-1; abundance: -; len: 18; CDR3aa: CASSTDLSRKSSGNTIYF; CDR3nt: TGCGCCAGCAGTACCGATCTTAGCAGAAAAAGCTCTGGAAACACCATATATTTT
d_gene: TRBD2; j_gene: TRBJ2-3; v_gene: TRBV5-1; abundance: -; len: 17; CDR3aa: CASSLGLAGGITDTQYF; CDR3nt: TGCGCCAGCAGCTTGGGCCTAGCGGGCGGGATTACAGATACGCAGTATTTT
d_gene: TRBD2; j_gene: TRBJ2-1; v_gene: TRBV27; abundance: -; len: 17; CDR3aa: CASREAGGPISYNEQFF; CDR3nt: TGTGCCAGCAGAGAGGCGGGAGGGCCCATTTCCTACAATGAGCAGTTCTTC
d_gene: -; j_gene: TRBJ1-3; v_gene: TRBV19; abundance: -; len: 17; CDR3aa: CASSIAGTLSSGNTIYF; CDR3nt: TGTGCCAGTAGTATAGCTGGGACTTTGAGCTCTGGAAACACCATATATTTT
d_gene: -; j_gene: TRBJ1-1; v_gene: TRBV27; abundance: once; len: 14; CDR3aa: CASKPQGLNTEAFF; CDR3nt: TGTGCCAGCAAGCCCCAGGGTTTGAACACTGAAGCTTTCTTT
d_gene: TRBD2; j_gene: TRBJ2-2; v_gene: TRBV7-3; abundance: once; len: 16; CDR3aa: CASTSSSGRGSGELFF; CDR3nt: TGTGCCAGCACCTCATCTAGCGGAAGAGGGTCCGGGGAGCTGTTTTTT
d_gene: -; j_gene: TRBJ1-1; v_gene: TRBV7-3; abundance: -; len: 16; CDR3aa: CASSPGQRVLNTEAFF; CDR3nt: TGTGCCAGCAGCCCCGGACAGAGAGTTTTAAACACTGAAGCTTTCTTT
d_gene: -; j_gene: TRBJ1-1; v_gene: TRBV5-4; abundance: -; len: 12; CDR3aa: CASSTDSSEAFF; CDR3nt: TGTGCCAGCAGCACCGACAGTTCTGAAGCTTTCTTT
d_gene: TRBD2; j_gene: TRBJ2-2; v_gene: TRBV19; abundance: -; len: 14; CDR3aa: CASSPLAASGELFF; CDR3nt: TGTGCCAGTAGTCCCCTAGCGGCATCCGGGGAGCTGTTTTTT
d_gene: TRBD1; j_gene: TRBJ1-2; v_gene: TRBV9; abundance: -; len: 16; CDR3aa: CASSARTGERGYGYTF; CDR3nt: TGTGCCAGCAGCGCCCGAACAGGGGAAAGGGGATATGGCTACACCTTC
d_gene: TRBD1; j_gene: TRBJ1-6; v_gene: TRBV23-1; abundance: -; len: 16; CDR3aa: CASSQPRPGGNSPLHF; CDR3nt: TGCGCCAGCAGTCAACCCCGTCCAGGGGGCAATTCACCCCTCCACTTT
d_gene: -; j_gene: TRBJ2-2; v_gene: TRBV2; abundance: -; len: 14; CDR3aa: CASRWTQNTGELFF; CDR3nt: TGTGCCAGCAGATGGACACAGAACACCGGGGAGCTGTTTTTT
d_gene: -; j_gene: TRBJ1-5; v_gene: TRBV27; abundance: -; len: 14; CDR3aa: CASSFGQGYQPQHF; CDR3nt: TGTGCCAGCAGTTTTGGTCAGGGGTACCAGCCCCAGCATTTT
d_gene: -; j_gene: TRBJ1-2; v_gene: TRBV5-1; abundance: -; len: 13; CDR3aa: CASSPGVNYGYTF; CDR3nt: TGCGCCAGCAGCCCGGGGGTAAACTATGGCTACACCTTC
d_gene: -; j_gene: TRBJ2-1; v_gene: TRBV4-3; abundance: -; len: 16; CDR3aa: CASSQVSGVGYNEQFF; CDR3nt: TGCGCCAGCAGCCAAGTGTCGGGGGTCGGCTACAATGAGCAGTTCTTC
d_gene: -; j_gene: TRBJ2-4; v_gene: TRBV28; abundance: -; len: 16; CDR3aa: CASSLWAGLAKNIQYF; CDR3nt: TGTGCCAGCAGTTTGTGGGCGGGGCTAGCCAAAAACATTCAGTACTTC
d_gene: -; j_gene: TRBJ2-5; v_gene: TRBV9; abundance: -; len: 15; CDR3aa: CASSGGRDSEETQYF; CDR3nt: TGTGCCAGCAGCGGAGGGAGGGACAGCGAAGAGACCCAGTACTTC
d_gene: -; j_gene: TRBJ1-6; v_gene: TRBV2; abundance: -; len: 15; CDR3aa: CASSEEKGYNSPLHF; CDR3nt: TGTGCCAGCAGTGAAGAAAAAGGGTATAATTCACCCCTCCACTTT
d_gene: -; j_gene: TRBJ1-1; v_gene: TRBV19; abundance: few; len: 11; CDR3aa: CASSIAGEAFF; CDR3nt: TGTGCCAGTAGTATAGCGGGTGAAGCTTTCTTT
d_gene: TRBD1; j_gene: TRBJ1-2; v_gene: TRBV6-5; abundance: -; len: 15; CDR3aa: CASSGRGQFVYGYTF; CDR3nt: TGTGCCAGTTCTGGCAGGGGGCAATTTGTCTATGGCTACACCTTC
d_gene: TRBD1; j_gene: TRBJ1-3; v_gene: TRBV5-1; abundance: -; len: 14; CDR3aa: CASSLSDRENTIYF; CDR3nt: TGCGCCAGCAGCTTGTCGGACAGGGAGAACACCATATATTTT
d_gene: -; j_gene: TRBJ1-4; v_gene: TRBV4-3; abundance: once; len: 16; CDR3aa: CASSWGGSSTTAELFF; CDR3nt: TGCGCCAGCTCTTGGGGAGGCAGCTCAACGACCGCGGAACTGTTTTTT